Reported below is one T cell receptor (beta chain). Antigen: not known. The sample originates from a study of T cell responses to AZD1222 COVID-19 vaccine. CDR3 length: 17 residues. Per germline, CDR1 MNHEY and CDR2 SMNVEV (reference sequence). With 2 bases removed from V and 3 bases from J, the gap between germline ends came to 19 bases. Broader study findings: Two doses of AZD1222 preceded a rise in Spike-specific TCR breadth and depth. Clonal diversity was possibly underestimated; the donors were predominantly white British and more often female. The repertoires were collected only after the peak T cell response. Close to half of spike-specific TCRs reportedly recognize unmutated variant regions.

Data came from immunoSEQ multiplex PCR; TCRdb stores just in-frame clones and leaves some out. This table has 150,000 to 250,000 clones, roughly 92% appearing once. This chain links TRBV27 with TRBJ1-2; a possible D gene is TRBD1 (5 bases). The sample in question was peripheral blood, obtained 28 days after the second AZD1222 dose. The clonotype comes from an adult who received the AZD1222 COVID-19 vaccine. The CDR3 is CASSLGGVRPRDYGYTF. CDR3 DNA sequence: TGTGCCAGCAGTTTAGGGGGAGTGAGACCGAGGGACTATGGCTACACCTTC.